This T cell receptor (beta chain) was observed in a study of blood T cell repertoires in COVID-19. Study-level background: Samples came from the United States, Italy and Spain, spanning acute and convalescent COVID-19.

Authors' analysis steps: Amplification from reference gene primers served as the basis for estimated nucleated cell counts. Data came from immunoSEQ multiplex PCR; TCRdb stores just in-frame clones and leaves some out. V and J calls and clone size come straight from that table; D and trimming were deduced from the DNA. This table has 150,000 to 200,000 clones, about 86% appearing once. Unmatched junction bases numbered 5, after V lost 4 bases and J lost 0 bases. The CDR3 runs 18 residues. Germline V gene lookup returns CDR1 LGHDT and CDR2 YNNKEL (reference sequence). V usage is TRBV3-1 (or the pseudogene TRBV3-2) and J usage is TRBJ2-3; 15 bases are shared with TRBD2. Sequenced input: peripheral blood. The TCR was taken from a woman at least 80 years old with acute or convalescent COVID-19. The CDR3 loop reads CASSRGTSGGISTDTQYF. In DNA, the CDR3 is TGTGCCAGCAGCCGGGGGACTAGCGGGGGGATAAGCACAGATACGCAGTATTTT.